This TCR beta chain comes out of a study of cytomegalovirus exposure and HLA in healthy donors. With 60 Vbeta and 13 Jbeta primers, the PCR was carried out. Clones were sequenced by immunoSEQ multiplex PCR, and TCRdb holds only the in-frame ones, with some missing. The sample consists of over 110,000 clones, 70% to 80% of them appearing once. After removal of 0 bases from V and 8 bases from J, the junction contained 8 bases not matched to a gene. In germline, CDR1 is SEHNR, CDR2 FQNEAQ (reference sequence). There are 15 residues in the CDR3. Sample: PBMCs. The sequence came from a woman aged 18-29 years in good health and CMV-seropositive. V usage is TRBV7-9 and J usage is TRBJ1-2, with 8 bases matching TRBD1. Here the CDR3 DNA reads TGTGCCAGCAGCTTAGCTGGACAGGGTACCGGGGGCTACACCTTC. Translating gives CASSLAGQGTGGYTF.